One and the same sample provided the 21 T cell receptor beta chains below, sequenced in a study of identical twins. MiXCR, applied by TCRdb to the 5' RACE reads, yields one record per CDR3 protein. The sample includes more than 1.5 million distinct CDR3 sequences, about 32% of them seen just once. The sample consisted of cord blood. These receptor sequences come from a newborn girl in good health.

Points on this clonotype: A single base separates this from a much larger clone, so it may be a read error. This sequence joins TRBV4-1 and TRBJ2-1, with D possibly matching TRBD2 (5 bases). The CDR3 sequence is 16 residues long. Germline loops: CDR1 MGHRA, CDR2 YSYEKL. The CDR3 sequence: CASSQGTERSYNKQFF. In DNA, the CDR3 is TGCGCCAGCAGCCAAGGGACTGAACGCTCCTACAATAAGCAGTTCTTC.

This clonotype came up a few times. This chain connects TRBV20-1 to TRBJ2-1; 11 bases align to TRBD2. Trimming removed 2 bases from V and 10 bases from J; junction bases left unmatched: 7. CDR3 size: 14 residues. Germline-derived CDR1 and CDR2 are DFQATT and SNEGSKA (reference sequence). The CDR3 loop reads CSARRSGRASEQFF. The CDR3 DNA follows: TGCAGTGCTAGACGTAGCGGGAGGGCCAGCGAGCAGTTCTTC.

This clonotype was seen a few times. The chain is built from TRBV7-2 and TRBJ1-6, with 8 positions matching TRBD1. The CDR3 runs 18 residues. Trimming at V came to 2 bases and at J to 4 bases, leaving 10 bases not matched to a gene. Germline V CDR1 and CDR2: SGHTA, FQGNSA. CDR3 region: CASSLMSPRTGYNSPLHF. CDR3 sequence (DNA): TGTGCCAGCAGCTTAATGTCCCCCCGGACAGGGTATAATTCACCCCTCCACTTT.

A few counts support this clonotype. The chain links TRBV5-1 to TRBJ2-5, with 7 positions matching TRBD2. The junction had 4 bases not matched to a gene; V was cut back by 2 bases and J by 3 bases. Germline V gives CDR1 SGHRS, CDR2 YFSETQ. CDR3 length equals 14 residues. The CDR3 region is CASSLVRGEETQYF. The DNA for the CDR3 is TGCGCCAGCAGCTTAGTTCGGGGGGAAGAGACCCAGTACTTC.

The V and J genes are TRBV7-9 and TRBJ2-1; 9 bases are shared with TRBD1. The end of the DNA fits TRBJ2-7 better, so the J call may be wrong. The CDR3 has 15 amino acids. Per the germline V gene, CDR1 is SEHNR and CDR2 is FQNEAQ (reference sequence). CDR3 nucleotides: TGTGCCAGCAGCTACGGACAGGGGTACTACAATGAGCAGTACTTC. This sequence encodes CASSYGQGYYNEQYF.

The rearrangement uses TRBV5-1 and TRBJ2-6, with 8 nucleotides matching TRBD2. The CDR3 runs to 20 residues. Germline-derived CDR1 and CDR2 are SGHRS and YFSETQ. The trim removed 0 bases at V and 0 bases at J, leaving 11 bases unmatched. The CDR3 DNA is TGCGCCAGCAGCTTGGAACCACTAGCGGCGTTTAGCTCTGGGGCCAACGTCCTGACTTTC. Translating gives CASSLEPLAAFSSGANVLTF.

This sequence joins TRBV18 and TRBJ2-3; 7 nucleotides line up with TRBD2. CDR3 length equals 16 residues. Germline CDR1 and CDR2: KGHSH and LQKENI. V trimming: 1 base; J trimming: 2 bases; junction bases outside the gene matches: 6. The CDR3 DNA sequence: TGTGCCAGCTCACCACTAAGCGGGACTAACACAGATACGCAGTATTTT. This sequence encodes CASSPLSGTNTDTQYF.

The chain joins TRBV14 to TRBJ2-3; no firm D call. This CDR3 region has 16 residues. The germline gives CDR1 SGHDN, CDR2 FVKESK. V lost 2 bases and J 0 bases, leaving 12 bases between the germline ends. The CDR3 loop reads CASSQSTPSSTDTQYF. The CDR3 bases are TGTGCCAGCAGCCAATCAACCCCCTCGAGCACAGATACGCAGTATTTT.

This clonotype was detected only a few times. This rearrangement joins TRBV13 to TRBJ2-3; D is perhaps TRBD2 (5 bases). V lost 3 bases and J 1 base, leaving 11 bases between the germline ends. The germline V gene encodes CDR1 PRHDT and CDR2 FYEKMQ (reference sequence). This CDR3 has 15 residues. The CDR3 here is CASSFTGVRTDTQYF. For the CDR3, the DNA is TGTGCCAGCAGCTTCACCGGGGTCCGCACAGATACGCAGTATTTT.

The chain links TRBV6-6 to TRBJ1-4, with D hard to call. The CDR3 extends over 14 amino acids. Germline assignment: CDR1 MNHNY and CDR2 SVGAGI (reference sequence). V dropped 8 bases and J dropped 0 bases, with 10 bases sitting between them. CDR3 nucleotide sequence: TGTGCCAGCGGCGACGGAACAACTAATGAAAAACTGTTTTTT. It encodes CASGDGTTNEKLFF.

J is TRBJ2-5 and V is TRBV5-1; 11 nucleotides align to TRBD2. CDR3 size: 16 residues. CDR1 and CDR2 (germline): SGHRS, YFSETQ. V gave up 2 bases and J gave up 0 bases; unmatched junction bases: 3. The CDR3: CASSFGTSGNQETQYF. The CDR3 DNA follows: TGCGCCAGCAGCTTCGGGACTAGCGGTAACCAAGAGACCCAGTACTTC. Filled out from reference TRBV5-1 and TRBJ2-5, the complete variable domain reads KAGVTQTPRYLIKTRGQQVTLSCSPISGHRSVSWYQQTPGQGLQFLFEYFSETQRNKGNFPGRFSGRQFSNSRSEMNVSTLELGDSALYLCASSFGTSGNQETQYFGPGTRLLVL.

The CDR3 sequence is CASSLTSRSEQFF. DNA of the CDR3: TGTGCCAGCAGTCTGACTAGTCGTAGTGAGCAGTTCTTC. This chain joins TRBV12-3 or TRBV12-4 and TRBJ2-1, with D perhaps TRBD2 (6 bases). This CDR3 has 13 residues. V was pared by 5 bases and J by 9 bases, with 14 bases between.

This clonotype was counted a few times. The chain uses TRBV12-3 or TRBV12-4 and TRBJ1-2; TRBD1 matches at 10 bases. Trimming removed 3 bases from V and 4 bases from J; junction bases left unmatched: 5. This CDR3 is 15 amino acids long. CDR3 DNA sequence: TGTGCCAGCAGTTTCGCGACAGGGGGCCCCTATGGCTACACCTTC. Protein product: CASSFATGGPYGYTF.

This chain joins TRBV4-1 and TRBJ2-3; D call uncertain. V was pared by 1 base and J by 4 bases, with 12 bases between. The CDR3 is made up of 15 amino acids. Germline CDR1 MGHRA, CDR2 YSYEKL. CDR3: CASSQGEALSDTQYF. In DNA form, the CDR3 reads TGCGCCAGCAGCCAAGGAGAAGCGTTGTCAGATACGCAGTATTTT.

The DNA of the CDR3 is TGTGCCAGCAGCTTAGCGGTAGGGGTTGACACTGAAGCTTTCTTT. It codes for CASSLAVGVDTEAFF. The chain couples TRBV7-2 to TRBJ1-1; the D gene is possibly TRBD1 (5 bases). This CDR3 has 15 amino acids. Per the germline V gene, CDR1 is SGHTA and CDR2 is FQGNSA. The V end was cut by 0 bases, the J end by 3 bases, with 11 bases between.

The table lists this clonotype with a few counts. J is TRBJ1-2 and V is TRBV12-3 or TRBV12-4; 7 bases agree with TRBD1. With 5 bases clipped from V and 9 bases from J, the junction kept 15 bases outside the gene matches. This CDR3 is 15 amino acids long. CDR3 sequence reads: CASSKTGLVRNRYTF. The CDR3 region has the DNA TGTGCCAGCAGTAAGACAGGGTTAGTCAGGAATCGCTACACCTTC.

The CDR3 here is CAISELKSTDTQYF. The CDR3 region has the DNA TGTGCCATCAGTGAGTTAAAATCCACAGATACGCAGTATTTT. This chain uses TRBV10-3 with TRBJ2-3, with D hard to call. The germline CDR1 and CDR2 sequences are ENHRY and SYGVKD. The CDR3 is made up of 14 amino acids. V was trimmed by 1 base and J by 2 bases, leaving 7 bases between them.

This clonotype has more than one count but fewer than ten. Here the CDR3 DNA reads TGTGCCACCAGTGATTCGGCGGGAGGGCCCTCCTACAATGAGCAGTTCTTC. The encoded protein is CATSDSAGGPSYNEQFF. This rearrangement joins TRBV24-1 to TRBJ2-1, with 9 positions matching TRBD2. The CDR3 spans 17 residues. Germline loops: CDR1 KGHDR, CDR2 SFDVKD. After removal of 2 bases from V and 0 bases from J, the junction contained 4 bases not matched to a gene.

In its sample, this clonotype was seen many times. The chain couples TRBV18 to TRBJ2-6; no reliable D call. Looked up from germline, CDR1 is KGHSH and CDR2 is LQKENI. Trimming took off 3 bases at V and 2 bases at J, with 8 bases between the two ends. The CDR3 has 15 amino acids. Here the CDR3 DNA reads TGTGCCAGCTCACCCTCAGGTACTGGGGCCAACGTCCTGACTTTC. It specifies CASSPSGTGANVLTF.

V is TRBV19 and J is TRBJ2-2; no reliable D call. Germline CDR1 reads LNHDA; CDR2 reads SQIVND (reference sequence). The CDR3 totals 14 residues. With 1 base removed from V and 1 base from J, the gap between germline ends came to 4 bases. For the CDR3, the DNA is TGTGCCAGTAGTATAGCGGGGAACACCGGGGAGCTGTTTTTT. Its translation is CASSIAGNTGELFF.

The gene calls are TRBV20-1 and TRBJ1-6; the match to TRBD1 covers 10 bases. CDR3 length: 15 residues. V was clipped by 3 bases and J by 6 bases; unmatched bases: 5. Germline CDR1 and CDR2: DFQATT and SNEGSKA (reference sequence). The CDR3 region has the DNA TGCAGTGCTAGGGGGGACAGGGGTTTTAATTCACCCCTCCACTTT. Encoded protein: CSARGDRGFNSPLHF.